A selection of T cell receptor beta chains follows, all from one sample in a study of molecular identifiers for immune sequencing clone quantification. Using its own MiXCR run on the PCR reads, TCRdb lists one record per CDR3 protein. The profile covers hundreds of thousands of distinct CDR3 sequences, with around 25% appearing a single time and 0.75% to 0.8% taken by the ten largest. Input material: naive CD8+ T cells from blood, with Jurkat cell RNA spiked in. Receptor source: a human donor in good health. Some libraries in this study had Jurkat cell RNA spiked in. CDR3s include the opening cysteine and the closing phenylalanine or tryptophan.

TRBJ1-1 | TRBV7-2 | CASSLVYGTGATEAFF
TRBJ2-1 | TRBV7-2 | CASADTGISYNEQFF
TRBJ2-3 | TRBV27 | CASSLGRGGTYTQYF
TRBJ2-3 | TRBV30 | CAWSEGLAGTDTQYF
TRBJ2-1 | TRBV27 | CASSRLAGAPRVF
TRBJ2-2 | TRBV24-1 | CATSDAGELFF
TRBJ2-7 | TRBV4-3 | CASSPRGNSYEQYF
TRBJ2-5 | TRBV4-3 | CASSQEANLETQYF
TRBJ2-5 | TRBV7-6 | CASSSPPGKGIFQETQYF
TRBJ2-7 | TRBV7-9 | CASSTSPNYEQYF
TRBJ2-7 | TRBV3-1 | CASSHLDSPYEQYF
TRBJ2-7 | TRBV27 | CASSPLTVLAGLYELYF
TRBJ2-3 | TRBV12-3/TRBV12-4 | CASSPSVAASTDTQYF
TRBJ2-7 | TRBV6-2/TRBV6-3 | CASSLMITPGYEQYF
TRBJ2-7 | TRBV4-3 | CASSRSSGASYEQYF
TRBJ2-1 | TRBV19 | CASSMGAGTQYNEQFF
TRBJ2-1 | TRBV9 | CASSEGGAPSYNEQFF
TRBJ2-7 | TRBV4-3 | CASCPGLISYEQYF
TRBJ1-1 | TRBV19 | CASSIDLWNGMHTEAFF